This T cell receptor beta chain was sequenced for a study of blood T cell repertoires in COVID-19. In the study overall: T cells, B-cell-depleted T cells, or PBMCs supplied cDNA or gDNA.

In the authors' workflow: For nucleated cells, counts were estimated from reference gene primer amplification. Sequencing used immunoSEQ multiplex PCR; TCRdb keeps in-frame clones, though not all of them. Clone size and V and J calls were adopted from that table, with D and trimming inferred from the DNA. This table holds 40,000 to 50,000 clones, more than 75% found once. With 3 bases clipped from V and 0 bases from J, the junction kept 6 bases outside the gene matches. The CDR3 totals 16 residues. CDR1 and CDR2 (germline): SNHLY, FYNNEI. Sample: peripheral blood. The chain has TRBV2 and TRBJ2-7; 9 bases are a match to TRBD2. The clonotype was recovered from a human donor in a cohort sampled during active COVID-19. Here the CDR3 DNA reads TGTGCCAGCAGTGACGTGGGCGGGGGGGCCTCCTACGAGCAGTACTTC. Protein sequence: CASSDVGGGASYEQYF.